This is a list of T cell receptor beta chains from one sample in a study of response to subunit inactivated influenza vaccine. TCRdb called the RT-PCR reads again in MiXCR, with one record for every CDR3 protein. The repertoire has hundreds of thousands of distinct CDR3 sequences, about 15% of them found once; the top ten carry 11%. Material: PBMCs from blood, obtained 11 to 12 days after vaccination. The receptors come from a man aged 50-59 years who received an inactivated influenza vaccine. Both conserved end residues are part of each CDR3. D genes are given only for firm matches. Rows give clone size only sometimes, using once, few, many, or a class for an expanded clone.

>TRBD1|TRBV7-2|TRBJ1-6|few
CASSLVGTGNSPLHF
TGTGCCAGCAGCTTAGTGGGGACAGGGAATTCACCCCTCCACTTT
>TRBD1|TRBV6-5|TRBJ1-2|.
CASSYRDRGYGYTF
TGTGCCAGCAGTTACCGGGACAGGGGGTATGGCTACACCTTC
>.|TRBV29-1|TRBJ2-2|many
CSVGQQNTGELFF
TGCAGCGTTGGGCAGCAGAACACCGGGGAGCTGTTTTTT
>TRBD2|TRBV12-3/TRBV12-4|TRBJ2-4|.
CASSPGLAVAKNIQYF
TGTGCCAGCAGTCCGGGACTAGCGGTAGCCAAAAACATTCAGTACTTC
>.|TRBV5-1|TRBJ2-3|.
CASSLRGNWGAGTDTQYF
TGCGCCAGCAGCTTAAGGGGAAACTGGGGGGCCGGTACAGATACGCAGTATTTT
>TRBD2|TRBV30|TRBJ2-1|.
CAWRPSGRYEQFF
TGTGCCTGGAGGCCTAGCGGGAGGTATGAGCAGTTCTTC
>TRBD1|TRBV7-3|TRBJ1-2|.
CASSLLGRGPLGYTF
TGTGCCAGCAGCTTACTGGGCAGGGGGCCTCTTGGCTACACCTTC
>TRBD2|TRBV5-4|TRBJ2-1|.
CASSLDAGLAGVREQFF
TGTGCCAGCAGCTTGGATGCGGGGCTAGCGGGAGTTCGTGAGCAGTTCTTC
>.|TRBV12-3/TRBV12-4|TRBJ1-1|many
CASSLGTGQNTEAFF
TGTGCCAGCAGTTTAGGTACGGGACAGAACACTGAAGCTTTCTTT
>TRBD2|TRBV20-1|TRBJ2-1|.
CSARDKLAGAVNEQFF
TGCAGTGCTAGAGATAAACTAGCGGGAGCAGTCAATGAGCAGTTCTTC
>.|TRBV6-5|TRBJ2-2|.
CASSYSRVGGELFF
TGTGCCAGCAGTTACTCCCGTGTGGGCGGGGAGCTGTTTTTT
>.|TRBV6-1|TRBJ2-5|few
CASSVGEQETQYF
TGTGCCAGCAGTGTAGGGGAACAAGAGACCCAGTACTTC
>TRBD2|TRBV12-3/TRBV12-4|TRBJ2-5|few
CASSSKAGARYQETQYF
TGTGCCAGCAGCTCGAAAGCGGGGGCCAGGTACCAAGAGACCCAGTACTTC
>.|TRBV20-1|TRBJ2-3|.
CSATSYLSTDTQYF
TGCAGTGCTACAAGCTACCTAAGCACAGATACGCAGTATTTT
>.|TRBV6-5|TRBJ1-2|.
CASSYGGVAGYTF
TGTGCCAGCAGTTACGGGGGGGTTGCTGGCTACACCTTC
>TRBD1|TRBV24-1|TRBJ2-4|few
CATRGTGENIQYF
TGTGCCACCAGGGGGACAGGGGAAAACATTCAGTACTTC
>TRBD1|TRBV20-1|TRBJ1-1|few
CSAPQTGGNTEAFF
TGCAGTGCGCCCCAGACAGGGGGGAACACTGAAGCTTTCTTT
>.|TRBV12-3/TRBV12-4|TRBJ2-7|few
CASSLGPNRYPAYEQYF
TGTGCCAGCAGTTTAGGGCCCAATCGGTACCCTGCCTACGAGCAGTACTTC
>.|TRBV6-1|TRBJ2-5|.
CASCPREGETQYF
TGTGCCAGCTGTCCGCGAGAGGGGGAGACCCAGTACTTC
>TRBD1|TRBV6-4|TRBJ1-2|few
CASSEERPGQGSDGYTF
TGTGCCAGCAGCGAAGAACGGCCGGGACAGGGAAGCGATGGCTACACCTTC
>TRBD1|TRBV12-5|TRBJ2-2|.
CASGSGQATGELFF
TGTGCTAGTGGGTCGGGACAGGCCACCGGGGAGCTGTTTTTT
>TRBD2|TRBV4-2|TRBJ2-3|.
CASSQVTSGGTDTQYF
TGTGCCAGCAGCCAAGTCACTAGCGGGGGCACAGATACGCAGTATTTT